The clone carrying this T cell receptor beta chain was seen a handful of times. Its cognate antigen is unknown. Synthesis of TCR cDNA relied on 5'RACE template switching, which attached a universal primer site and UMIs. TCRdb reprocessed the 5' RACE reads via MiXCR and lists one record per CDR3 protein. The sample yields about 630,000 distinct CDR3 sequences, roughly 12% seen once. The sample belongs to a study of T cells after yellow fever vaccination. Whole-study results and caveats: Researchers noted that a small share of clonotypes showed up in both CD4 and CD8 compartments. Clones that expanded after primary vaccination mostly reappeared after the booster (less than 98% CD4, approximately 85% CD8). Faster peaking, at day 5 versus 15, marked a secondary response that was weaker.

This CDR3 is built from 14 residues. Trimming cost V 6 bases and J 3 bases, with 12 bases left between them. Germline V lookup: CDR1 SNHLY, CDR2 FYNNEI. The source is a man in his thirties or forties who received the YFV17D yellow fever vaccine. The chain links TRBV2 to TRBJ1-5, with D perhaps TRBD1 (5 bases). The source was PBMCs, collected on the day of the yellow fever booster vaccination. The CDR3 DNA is TGTGCCAGCAGCGACAGACGGAACAATCAGCCCCAGCATTTT. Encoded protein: CASSDRRNNQPQHF.